This T cell receptor (beta chain) was captured in a study of T cell responses to AZD1222 COVID-19 vaccine. Study findings and constraints: Close to half of spike-specific TCRs reportedly recognize unmutated variant regions.

Clones were sequenced by immunoSEQ multiplex PCR, and TCRdb holds only the in-frame ones, with some missing. The top ten hold about 1.5% of the sample, which has some 150,000 clones, around 90% seen once. V dropped 3 bases and J dropped 3 bases, with 23 bases sitting between them. The length of the CDR3 is 18 residues. CDR1 is LGHNT, CDR2 FRNRAP, per germline. Turning to this clone: Its specificity is not known.

The material was peripheral blood, obtained on day 0 of AZD1222 vaccination. The chain combines TRBV12-5 with TRBJ1-1, with D maybe TRBD1 (5 bases). This clonotype was obtained from an adult in good health. The CDR3: CASGFWEDPVRGYTEAFF. CDR3 nucleotides: TGTGCTAGTGGTTTCTGGGAAGACCCGGTAAGGGGTTACACTGAAGCTTTCTTT.